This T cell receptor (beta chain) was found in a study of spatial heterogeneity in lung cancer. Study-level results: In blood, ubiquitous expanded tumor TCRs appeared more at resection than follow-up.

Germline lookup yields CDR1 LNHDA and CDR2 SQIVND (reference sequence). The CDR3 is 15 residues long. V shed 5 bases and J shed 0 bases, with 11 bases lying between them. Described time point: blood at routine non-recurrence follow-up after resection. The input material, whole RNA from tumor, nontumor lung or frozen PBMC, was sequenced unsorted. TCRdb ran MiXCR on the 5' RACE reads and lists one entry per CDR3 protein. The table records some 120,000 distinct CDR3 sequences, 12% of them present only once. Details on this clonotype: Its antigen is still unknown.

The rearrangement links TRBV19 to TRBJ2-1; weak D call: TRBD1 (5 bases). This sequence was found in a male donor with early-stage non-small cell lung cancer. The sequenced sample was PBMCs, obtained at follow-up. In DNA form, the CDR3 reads TGTGCCAGTAGTCCTGACAGACGCTCCTACAATGAGCAGTTCTTC. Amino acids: CASSPDRRSYNEQFF.